This T cell receptor beta chain was recorded in a study of blood T cell repertoires in COVID-19 (dated by TCRdb to 2020 to 2022). Background on the whole study: Samples covering the acute and convalescent phases of COVID-19 were provided by collaborators in the United States, Italy and Spain. The prospective study material was composed of cDNA or gDNA derived from T cells, B-cell-depleted T cells, or PBMCs. The dataset comprised deeply sampled blood TCRbeta repertoires from subjects exposed to, actively infected with, or recovered from COVID-19. The repertoires were made available in a free public database intended to serve as a resource for research on the immune response to SARS-CoV-2. The samples were drawn from two sources: the first 160 participants of the ongoing ImmuneRACE study, and 1,200 or so subjects contributed by 6 global collaborators. The sample metadata nearly always contained a de-identified subject ID, COVID-19 status, age in years and sex. Where HLA class I and class II types were available, the types were taken from metadata supplied by the sample provider, not from assay-based typing. On the study overall, not on this receptor specifically: How much clinical and demographic metadata was included differed by source and by participant, and the metadata was provided uncurated.

Its CDR3 holds 15 amino acids, cysteine through phenylalanine. Of the read, only the CDR3 DNA is kept; its 45 bases are in frame from base 1. The germline V gene supplies CDR1 SGHTA and CDR2 FQGTGA. Trimming accounts for 2 bases at V and 8 bases at J, while the number of junction bases matched to no gene is 9. At one collaborating source in Seattle, patients were enrolled during active infection and were followed longitudinally through the course of disease. Each collaborating institution followed its own protocols to collect whole blood in K2EDTA tubes. For TCRbeta analysis, collaborators shipped samples in one of three forms: frozen whole blood, isolated PBMCs, or DNA extracted from either of those sample types. The immunoSEQ Assay, a bias-controlled multiplex PCR, was used to amplify TCRbeta CDR3 regions from genomic DNA. Under the source paper's analysis protocol: The number of nucleated cells in each sample was estimated by amplification of reference gene primers within the assay. Sequence reads were collapsed and filtered to measure the absolute abundance of every unique TCRbeta CDR3 rearrangement. For each sample, productive Simpson clonality was calculated as the square root of Simpson's diversity index across productive rearrangements. Sourced from immuneACCESS, this table was stored by TCRdb with only in-frame sequences that have V and J called. A share of the clones is absent; for the studies checked, an unresolved V gene accounts for under half, and the remainder has no known explanation. V, J and clone size derive from that table, while D and trimming were established from the DNA sequence. A total of over 150,000 clones appear in this sample, 70% to 90% of them only once. The ten most abundant clones make up 8% to 9% of the sample.

As concerns this clone: Its binding antigen is unknown. The input lacks base qualities; no much larger clone sits a single base away.

The sequence derives from a woman aged 60-75 years with COVID-19, enrolled during active disease. The sample was peripheral blood. The chain joins TRBV7-3 to TRBJ2-1, and 7 junction bases match TRBD1. At the DNA level, the sequence is TGTGCCAGCAGCTTACCCCGGACAGGTAGGGATGAGCAGTTCTTC. This is translated as CASSLPRTGRDEQFF.